The clone carrying this T cell receptor beta chain was detected ten times or more. The antigen is unknown. This entry is derived from a study of T cells in Graves' hyperthyroidism and ophthalmopathy. Findings and limits, study-wide: Most expanded thyroid clonotypes above 0.001 also appeared in blood. Ophthalmopathy, which appeared later, was predicted by the model a median about 6.8 months before onset.

The ends lost 2 bases at V and 1 base at J; junction bases unmatched: 0. This CDR3 region has 15 residues. Across 18 months, stable Graves' hyperthyroidism was marked by no progression to ophthalmopathy. Cells are PBMCs isolated from around 10 ml of fresh blood. RNA transcripts yielded amplified TCR beta CDR3 regions. With the HTBI primer set, the TCR CDR3 went through a first round of RT-PCR. One entry per CDR3 protein results from TCRdb running MiXCR on the multiplex PCR reads. The sample has hundreds of thousands of distinct CDR3 sequences, 13% seen once. Material: blood. The receptor was derived from a young woman with Graves' hyperthyroidism. The genes are TRBV12-3 or TRBV12-4 and TRBJ2-3, with 10 bases matching TRBD2. The CDR3 region has the DNA TGTGCCAGCAGTTTAAGCGGGGGGGGCACAGATACGCAGTATTTT. Translating gives CASSLSGGGTDTQYF.